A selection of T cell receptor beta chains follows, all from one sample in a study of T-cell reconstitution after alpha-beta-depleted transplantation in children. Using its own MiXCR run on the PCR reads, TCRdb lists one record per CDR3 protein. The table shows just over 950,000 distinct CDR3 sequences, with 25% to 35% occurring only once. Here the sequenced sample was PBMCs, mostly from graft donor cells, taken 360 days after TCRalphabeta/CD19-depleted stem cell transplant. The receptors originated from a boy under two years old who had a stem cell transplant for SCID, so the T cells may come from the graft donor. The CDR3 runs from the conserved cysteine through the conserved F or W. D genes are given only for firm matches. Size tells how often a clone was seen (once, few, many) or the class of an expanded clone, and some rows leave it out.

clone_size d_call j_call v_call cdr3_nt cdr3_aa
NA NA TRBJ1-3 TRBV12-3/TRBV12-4 TGTGCCAGCAGTTCCTTGGGGACGTCTGGAAACACCATATATTTT CASSSLGTSGNTIYF
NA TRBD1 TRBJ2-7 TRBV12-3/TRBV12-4 TGTGCCAGCAGTCACTCCTATGCTCGAGGGACAGGATCGTTCTACGAGCAGTACTTC CASSHSYARGTGSFYEQYF
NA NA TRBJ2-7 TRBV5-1 TGCGCCAGCAGCCCGACCCCCGACAGCTCCTACGAGCAGTACTTC CASSPTPDSSYEQYF
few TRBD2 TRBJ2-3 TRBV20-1 TGCAGTGCTAGAGGGACTAGCGGGGGGGCCTCAGATACGCAGTATTTT CSARGTSGGASDTQYF
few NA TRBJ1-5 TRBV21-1 TGTGCCAGCAGCAAAGCCCCCCCTCAGGGCACTAATCAGCCCCAGCATTTT CASSKAPPQGTNQPQHF
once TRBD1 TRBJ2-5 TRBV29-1 TGCAGCGTTGAGGGTGACAGGGTTGGGGAGACCCAGTACTTC CSVEGDRVGETQYF
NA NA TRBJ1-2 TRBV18 TGTGCCAGCTCTCAGACAGCCCTCTATGGCTACACCTTC CASSQTALYGYTF
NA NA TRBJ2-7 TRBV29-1 TGCAGCGTTGAAGAACCTCGGGTGGAGGGGTACGAGCAGTACTTC CSVEEPRVEGYEQYF
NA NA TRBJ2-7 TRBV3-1 TGTGCCAGCAGCCAAGATAGACAGGCCACCTACGAGCAGTACTTC CASSQDRQATYEQYF
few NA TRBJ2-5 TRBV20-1 TGCAGTGCTATGCCAGGGGCGTTCTTTGAGACCCAGTACTTC CSAMPGAFFETQYF
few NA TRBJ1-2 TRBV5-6 TGTGCCAGCAGCCCACCCCTCTTCTCTAACTATGGCTACACCTTC CASSPPLFSNYGYTF
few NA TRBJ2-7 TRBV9 TGCGCCAGCAGCCCTGGGGTCCTCTACGAGCAGTACTTC CASSPGVLYEQYF
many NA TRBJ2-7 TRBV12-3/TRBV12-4 TGTGCCAGCAGTTTGGGCAGTTTCTCCTACGAGCAGTACTTC CASSLGSFSYEQYF
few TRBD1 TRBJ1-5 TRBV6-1 TGTGCCAGCAGAAGGACAGGAGATAGCAATCAGCCCCAGCATTTT CASRRTGDSNQPQHF
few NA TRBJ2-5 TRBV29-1 TGCAGCGTTGGGACTTCCCTCGGGGAGACCCAGTACTTC CSVGTSLGETQYF
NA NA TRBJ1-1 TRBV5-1 TGCGCCAGCAGCCTAATTCCGGGCGATTTAGGTGAAGCTTTCTTT CASSLIPGDLGEAFF
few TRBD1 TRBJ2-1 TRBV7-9 TGTGCCAGCAGCTTAGCGGGACAGGGGCGCTACAATGAGCAGTTCTTC CASSLAGQGRYNEQFF
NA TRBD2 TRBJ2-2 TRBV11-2 TGTGCCAGCAACCCGAGAGCGGGGGGAAACACCGGGGAGCTGTTTTTT CASNPRAGGNTGELFF
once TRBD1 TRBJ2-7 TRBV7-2 TGTGCCAGCAGCTGGGGGAGCAGGGGGTACGAGCAGTACTTC CASSWGSRGYEQYF
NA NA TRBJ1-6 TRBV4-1 TGCGCCAGCAGCCATCCCGGGACACGGAGCTCCTATAATTCACCCCTCCACTTT CASSHPGTRSSYNSPLHF
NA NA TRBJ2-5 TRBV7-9 TGTGCCAGCAGCCCGGCGGCGGGGTTCCGAGAGACCCAGTACTTC CASSPAAGFRETQYF
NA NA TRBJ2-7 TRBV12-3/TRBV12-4 TGTGCCAGCTCCTGGGAAGGAGGGTCCCCCTCCTACGAGCAGTACTTC CASSWEGGSPSYEQYF
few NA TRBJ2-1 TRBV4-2 TGTGCCAGCAGCCAATTTAGGGGTGGGAATGAGCAGTTCTTC CASSQFRGGNEQFF
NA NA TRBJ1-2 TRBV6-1 TGTGCCAGCAGTGAGACTTACTATGGCTACACCTTC CASSETYYGYTF
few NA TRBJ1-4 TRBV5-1 TGCGCCAGCAGCTTGACAGGGAAGGTTGAAAAACTGTTTTTT CASSLTGKVEKLFF
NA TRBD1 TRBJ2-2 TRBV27 TGTGCCAGCAGTTTCCGACAGGGGAAGAACACCGGGGAGCTGTTTTTT CASSFRQGKNTGELFF
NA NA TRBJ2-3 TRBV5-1 TGCGCCAGCAGCTTGGAGTTCGAGGGAAATACGCAGTATTTT CASSLEFEGNTQYF
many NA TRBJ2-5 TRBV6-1 TGTGCCACCCTATCGGGGGGCATAGGAGAGACCCAGTACTTC CATLSGGIGETQYF
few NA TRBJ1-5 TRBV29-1 TGCAGCGTTGAGCCCGGAAGCAATCAGCCCCAGCATTTT CSVEPGSNQPQHF
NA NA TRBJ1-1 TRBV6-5 TGTGCCAGCAGGAATCCCCCGGCGGAAGCTTTCTTT CASRNPPAEAFF
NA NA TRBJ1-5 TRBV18 TGTGCCAGCTCACAATCTTCGGGGGCAGGACTTCAGCCCCAGCATTTT CASSQSSGAGLQPQHF
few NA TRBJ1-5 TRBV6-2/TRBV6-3 TGTGCCAGCAGTCCCGAATCCAGGGTGAGAGGCAATCAGCCCCAGCATTTT CASSPESRVRGNQPQHF
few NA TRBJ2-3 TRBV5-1 TGCGCCAGCAGTAATGGGGGCCCCACAGATACGCAGTATTTT CASSNGGPTDTQYF
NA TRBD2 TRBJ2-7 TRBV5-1 TGCGCCAGCAGCCGGATTGCGGGGGACGAGCAGTACTTC CASSRIAGDEQYF
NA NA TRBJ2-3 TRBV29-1 TGCAGCGTTTCCGGGACGGCCACAGATACGCAGTATTTT CSVSGTATDTQYF
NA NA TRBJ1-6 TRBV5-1 TGCGCCAGCAGCTTGGACAGGGTTCGGATAGGGATAAATTCACCCCTCCACTTT CASSLDRVRIGINSPLHF
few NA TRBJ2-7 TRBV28 TGTGCCAGCAGTTGGACGGGAGAGCAGTACTTC CASSWTGEQYF
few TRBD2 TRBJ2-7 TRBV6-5 TGTGCCAGCAGTTACGGCGTCGCGGGGGCCTACGAGCAGTACTTC CASSYGVAGAYEQYF
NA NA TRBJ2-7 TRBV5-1 TGCGCCAGCAGCCTATGGACAAGGGACTCCTACGAGCAGTACTTC CASSLWTRDSYEQYF
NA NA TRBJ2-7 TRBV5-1 TGCGCCAGCAGCCCCCCACTGGGGGGTATAAACGAGCAGTACTTC CASSPPLGGINEQYF
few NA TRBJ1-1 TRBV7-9 TGTGCCAGCAGGCCCGGGGGGACTGAAGCTTTCTTT CASRPGGTEAFF
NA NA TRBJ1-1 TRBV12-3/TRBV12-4 TGTGCCAGCAGTCTCGCCCCGGGCAGGTGGGGGGGGAACACTGAAGCTTTCTTT CASSLAPGRWGGNTEAFF
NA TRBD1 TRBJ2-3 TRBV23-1 TGCGCCAGCAGCGGGGACAGGGTGGGCACAGATACGCAGTATTTT CASSGDRVGTDTQYF
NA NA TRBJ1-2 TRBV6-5 TGTGCCAGCAGTATCGACAGGCTCGGGGGCTACACCTTC CASSIDRLGGYTF
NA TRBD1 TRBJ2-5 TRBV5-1 TGCGCCAGCAGCCCGGGACAGGCATTGAGCCAGTACTTC CASSPGQALSQYF
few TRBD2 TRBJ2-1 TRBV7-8 TGTGCCAGCAGCTTAGGACTAGCGGGGGGATTGGGGGACTACAATGAGCAGTTCTTC CASSLGLAGGLGDYNEQFF
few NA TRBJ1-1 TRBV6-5 TGTGCCAGCGAGAGGGGGGATGAAGCTTTCTTT CASERGDEAFF
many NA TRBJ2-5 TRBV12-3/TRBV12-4 TGTGCCAGCAGTTTATGGGACGAAAGGGTGTGGGAGACCCAGTACTTC CASSLWDERVWETQYF
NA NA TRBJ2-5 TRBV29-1 TGCAGCGTTGAAGATTCCCGGGGGCGGGAGACCCAGTACTTC CSVEDSRGRETQYF
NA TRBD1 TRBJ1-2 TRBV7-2 TGTGCCAGCAGCTTAGCGTTATGGACAGGGAACCCTCTCTTC CASSLALWTGNPLF
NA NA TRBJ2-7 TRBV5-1 TGCGCCAGCAGCTTGGCCAGGGGCCAAAGGGCGGACGAGCAGTACTTC CASSLARGQRADEQYF
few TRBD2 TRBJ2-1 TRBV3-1 TGTGCCAGCAGCTACGCTCCGACTAGCAGGGCCAACAATGAGCAGTTCTTC CASSYAPTSRANNEQFF
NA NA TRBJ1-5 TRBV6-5 TGTGCCAGCAGTTTCGGCGGGGAACGGAGTCAGCCCCAGCATTTT CASSFGGERSQPQHF
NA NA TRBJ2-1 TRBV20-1 TGCAGTGCTAGGACCGTAAAACCCTCAGATGAGCAGTTCTTC CSARTVKPSDEQFF